A single sample gave rise to the 17 T cell receptor beta chains below, sequenced in a study of T-cell memory formation after mild COVID-19. TCRdb re-called the 5' RACE reads through MiXCR, storing one row per CDR3 protein. Found here are some 50,000 distinct CDR3 sequences, about 28% of them singletons; the top ten hold 43%. Sequencing used PBMCs or a T cell subset sorted from them (not recorded which). All receptors derive from a man aged 18 to 35 who had mild COVID-19 (a few samples of this study predate the infection). Cell type and time point are not known.

This rearrangement joins TRBV7-2 to TRBJ1-1; TRBD1 is a possible D gene (5 bases). V lost 1 base and J lost 4, with 7 bases in between. CDR1 and CDR2 (germline): SGHTA, FQGNSA. The CDR3 has 13 residues. The CDR3, as DNA: TGTGCCAGCAGCTTAGTAGGGACCACTGAAGCTTTCTTT. This encodes CASSLVGTTEAFF.

The table lists this clonotype with a few counts. The chain couples TRBV4-1 to TRBJ2-3, with 7 positions matching TRBD1. After removal of 6 bases from V and 5 bases from J, the junction contained 11 bases not matched to a gene. The CDR3 has 15 residues. From germline, CDR1 is MGHRA and CDR2 YSYEKL. CDR3 nucleotide sequence: TGCGCCAGCAGACCCCGCACAGGGGCCATAGATACGCAGTATTTT. It encodes CASRPRTGAIDTQYF.

This clonotype was observed a handful of times. V and J are TRBV5-1 and TRBJ2-7, with unresolved D. The V end was cut by 0 bases, the J end by 4 bases, with 8 bases between. Germline V CDR1 and CDR2: SGHRS, YFSETQ. This CDR3 spans 13 amino acids. The CDR3 region has the DNA TGCGCCAGCAGCTTGGCCGGTGTGTACGAGCAGTACTTC. Protein product: CASSLAGVYEQYF.

This clonotype appeared a few times. The gene calls are TRBV11-2 and TRBJ1-1; D is ambiguous. V lost 5 bases to trimming and J lost 3 bases, with 13 bases between them. The CDR3 length is 14 residues. Germline CDR1 SGHAT, CDR2 FQNNGV. The CDR3 reads CASSPQGRDTEAFF. CDR3 nucleotide sequence: TGTGCCAGCAGCCCCCAAGGAAGGGACACTGAAGCTTTCTTT.

This clonotype was counted a few times. The chain combines TRBV27 with TRBJ1-6; D might be TRBD1 (6 bases). The CDR3 length is 17 residues. Trimming cost V 1 base and J 5 bases, with 15 bases left between them. Germline V CDR1 and CDR2: MNHEY, SMNVEV (reference sequence). CDR3 DNA: TGTGCCAGCAGTTTATACAGGGAAAGGCCTAATAATTCACCCCTCCACTTT. Amino acids: CASSLYRERPNNSPLHF.

The chain has TRBV25-1 and TRBJ1-1; no reliable D call. CDR1 and CDR2 from the germline V gene are MGHDK and SYGVNS. CDR3 size: 14 residues. V shed 5 bases and J shed 4 bases, with 14 bases lying between them. The CDR3 nucleotides read TGTGCCAGCAGTTCTCGTCACTTCGCCACTGAAGCTTTCTTT. Its translation: CASSSRHFATEAFF.

The rearrangement links TRBV7-7 to TRBJ2-5; D possibly corresponds to TRBD2 (5 bases). CDR1 is SSHAT, CDR2 FNYEAQ, per germline (reference sequence). The CDR3 has 16 amino acids. V was clipped by 2 bases and J by 0 bases, with 13 bases between them. The CDR3 coding sequence is TGTGCCAGCAGCTTATCCAGCGGAGGTTACCAAGAGACCCAGTACTTC. Its translation: CASSLSSGGYQETQYF.

The chain recombines TRBV2 with TRBJ2-3, with 11 bases lining up with TRBD2. Germline loops: CDR1 SNHLY, CDR2 FYNNEI. This CDR3 region has 15 residues. Trimming took 7 bases from V and 0 from J; bases not matched to a gene: 3. This chain's CDR3 is CASNPSGGSTDTQYF. The CDR3 DNA reads TGTGCCAGCAATCCTAGCGGGGGGAGCACAGATACGCAGTATTTT. The complete variable domain, with remaining parts taken from reference TRBV2 and TRBJ2-3, reads EPEVTQTPSHQVTQMGQEVILRCVPISNHLYFYWYRQILGQKVEFLVSFYNNEISEKSEIFDDQFSVERPDGSNFTLKIRSTKLEDSAMYFCASNPSGGSTDTQYFGPGTRLTVL.

The V gene is TRBV4-1, the J gene TRBJ1-2, with D uncertain. CDR1 and CDR2 from the germline V gene are MGHRA and YSYEKL. The CDR3 is made up of 13 amino acids. Trimming cost V 4 bases and J 6 bases, with 12 bases left between them. This CDR3 is CASSLALLNGYTF. As DNA, the CDR3 is TGCGCCAGCAGCCTCGCCCTGTTGAATGGCTACACCTTC.

The sample holds many counts of this clonotype. This chain connects TRBV20-1 to TRBJ2-4, with D possibly TRBD1 on 5 matching bases. Trimming took off 0 bases at V and 4 bases at J, with 13 bases between the two ends. The CDR3 is 15 residues long. Germline V gene sequence: CDR1 DFQATT, CDR2 SNEGSKA (reference sequence). The CDR3 region has the DNA TGCAGTGCTAGAGATCTGGAGACAGCTAAAAACATTCAGTACTTC. Translating gives CSARDLETAKNIQYF.

The CDR3, as DNA: TGTGCCAGCAGCTTAGGCGATCAAGAGACCCAGTACTTC. Its protein product is CASSLGDQETQYF. The chain couples TRBV7-9 to TRBJ2-5; D ambiguous. Germline V gene data show CDR1 as SEHNR and CDR2 as FQNEAQ (reference sequence). The CDR3 is 13 residues long. Deletions cut 1 base from V and 2 bases from J, with 5 bases between.

This chain uses TRBV29-1 with TRBJ2-5; a possible D gene is TRBD1 (6 bases). The length of the CDR3 is 15 residues. V was trimmed by 1 base and J by 2 bases, leaving 14 bases between them. The germline V gene encodes CDR1 SQVTM and CDR2 ANQGSEA. CDR3 coding DNA: TGCAGCGTTGAAGCCGCTCGGACAGAACAAGAGACCCAGTACTTC. It yields the protein CSVEAARTEQETQYF.

The genes are TRBV5-1 and TRBJ1-1; 7 positions match TRBD1. Germline V gives CDR1 SGHRS, CDR2 YFSETQ. The CDR3 is made up of 14 amino acids. The ends lost 3 bases at V and 4 bases at J; junction bases unmatched: 6. The CDR3 nucleotides read TGCGCCAGCAGCTGGCGGGCAGGGGGCACTGAAGCTTTCTTT. Protein product: CASSWRAGGTEAFF. The variable domain in full, completed from reference TRBV5-1 and TRBJ1-1, reads KAGVTQTPRYLIKTRGQQVTLSCSPISGHRSVSWYQQTPGQGLQFLFEYFSETQRNKGNFPGRFSGRQFSNSRSEMNVSTLELGDSALYLCASSWRAGGTEAFFGQGTRLTVV.

The rearrangement joins TRBV29-1 to TRBJ2-1; D not certain. CDR1 and CDR2 from the germline V gene are SQVTM and ANQGSEA. The CDR3 sequence is 11 residues long. The V end lost 0 bases, the J end lost 7 bases, and 4 bases lay between the germline ends. CDR3 region: CSVEDLNEQFF. The DNA for the CDR3 is TGCAGCGTTGAAGATCTGAATGAGCAGTTCTTC.

The sample holds a few counts of this clonotype. The J gene is TRBJ2-7, the V gene TRBV7-2; D is perhaps TRBD2 (5 bases). V was pared by 4 bases and J by 6 bases, with 13 bases between. This CDR3 spans 13 amino acids. Germline CDR1 is SGHTA and CDR2 is FQGNSA. The CDR3 reads CASSWRGSGEQYV. In DNA, the CDR3 is TGTGCCAGCAGCTGGCGAGGGAGCGGCGAGCAGTACGTC.

The J gene is TRBJ1-1, the V gene TRBV5-1; 9 nucleotides align to TRBD1. The CDR3 totals 15 residues. The V gene's germline CDR1 is SGHRS and CDR2 YFSETQ. V lost 4 bases to trimming and J lost 2 bases; unmatched junction nucleotides: 6. The CDR3 DNA reads TGCGCCAGCAGCAACGTGGACAGGGGAAACACTGAAGCTTTCTTT. It yields the protein CASSNVDRGNTEAFF.

This clonotype was counted between two and nine times. One end of the junction is discordant with germline, which a read error may explain. The chain combines TRBV5-4 with TRBJ2-1, with D hard to call. The germline gives CDR1 SGHNT, CDR2 YYREEE (reference sequence). This CDR3 spans 11 amino acids. CDR3: CASSSNNEQFF. The CDR3 DNA reads as TGTGCCAGCAGCTCCAACAATGAGCAGTTCTTC. The whole variable domain, remainder taken from reference TRBV5-4 and TRBJ2-1, is ETGVTQSPTHLIKTRGQQVTLRCSSQSGHNTVSWYQQALGQGPQFIFQYYREEENGRGNFPPRFSGLQFPNYSSELNVNALELDDSALYLCASSSNNEQFFGPGTRLTVL.